This T cell receptor (beta chain) was identified in a study of regulatory T cells in long-lasting Graves disease. Concerning this clonotype itself: The antigen remains undetermined.

For TCR beta, libraries came from iRepertoire HTBI primers and Arm-PCR of CDR3 regions. TCRdb redid the calling of the multiplex PCR reads with MiXCR, one entry per CDR3 protein. The table shows about 420,000 distinct CDR3 sequences, with roughly 17% occurring only once. Trimming cost V 0 bases and J 7 bases, with 10 bases left between them. The germline V gene has CDR1 LGHDT and CDR2 YNNKEL (reference sequence). This CDR3 comprises 14 residues. Indicated time point: newly diagnosed GD, antithyroid drugs for less than 3 months. RNA isolated from PBMCs was used to make the TCR library. Whole-study findings and limits: The persistent group shared around 3,000 public clonotypes, more than the roughly 970 shared by new patients.

The sample also formed part of further work on T cells in Graves' hyperthyroidism and ophthalmopathy. Turning to that study: Initially, a first-round RT-PCR of the TCR CDR3 employed the HTBI primer set.

The chain has TRBV3-1 and TRBJ1-5; tentatively, D is TRBD1 (5 bases). The sequences come from peripheral blood mononuclear cells (PBMCs), collected at new diagnosis, from a patient treated with antithyroid drugs. The receptor was isolated from a woman younger than 30 with Graves disease. CDR3 coding DNA: TGTGCCAGCAGCCAAGAAGGGGTTGGACAGCCCCAGCATTTT. It encodes CASSQEGVGQPQHF.